A single sample gave rise to the 22 T cell receptor beta chains below, sequenced in a study of OX40 agonist ivuxolimab in advanced cancers. Repertoires were generated with immunoSEQ multiplex PCR, while TCRdb's copy carries only in-frame clones and drops some. Found here are under 45,000 clones, around 84% of them singletons; the top ten hold about 1.7%. Sample: CD4+ or CD8+ T cells sorted from blood, taken in a trial of the OX40 agonist ivuxolimab. These receptors came from an adult with an advanced solid tumor such as melanoma, head and neck, liver or kidney cancer.

A note on this clone: The same CDR3 also results from other DNA sequences found in this sample. The CDR3 sequence is CASSPQGPPYEQYF. The DNA for the CDR3 is TGTGCCAGCTCACCACAGGGTCCCCCCTACGAGCAGTACTTC. The chain is built from TRBV18 and TRBJ2-7; D gene unclear. V was clipped by 1 base and J by 2 bases, with 9 bases between them. This CDR3 has 14 amino acids. Germline V CDR1 and CDR2: KGHSH, LQKENI.

The rearrangement links TRBV18 to TRBJ2-5; D is uncertain. Germline assignment: CDR1 KGHSH and CDR2 LQKENI. This CDR3 region has 12 residues. Trimming removed 6 bases from V and 5 bases from J, with 10 bases in between. CDR3 residues: CASSSWTETQYF. The CDR3 region has the DNA TGTGCCAGCTCCTCATGGACGGAGACCCAGTACTTC. The variable domain in full, with the rest retrieved from reference TRBV18 and TRBJ2-5, is NAGVMQNPRHLVRRRGQEARLRCSPMKGHSHVYWYRQLPEEGLKFMVYLQKENIIDESGMPKERFSAEFPKEGPSILRIQQVVRGDSAAYFCASSSWTETQYFGPGTRLLVL.

DNA for the CDR3: TGCAGCGTAGATACAGGGGACGAGCAGTACTTC. Amino acid sequence: CSVDTGDEQYF. The rearrangement uses TRBV29-1 and TRBJ2-7, with 7 bases matching TRBD1. This CDR3 is built from 11 residues. V was pared by 6 bases and J by 5 bases, with 4 bases of the junction left unmatched. Germline-derived CDR1 and CDR2 are SQVTM and ANQGSEA.

The genes are TRBV5-1 and TRBJ2-3; D tentatively fits TRBD1 or TRBD2 (5 bases each). The germline CDR1 and CDR2 sequences are SGHRS and YFSETQ. CDR3 length: 15 amino acids. V dropped 1 base and J dropped 5 bases, with 14 bases sitting between them. The CDR3: CASSLFYGAQDTQYF. CDR3 in DNA: TGCGCCAGCAGCTTGTTTTACGGGGCGCAAGATACGCAGTATTTT.

In DNA, the CDR3 is TGTGCCAGCAGTGAACAGGGAACAGGGAGACGGCCCCAAGCCTACGAGCAGTACTTC. Its translation: CASSEQGTGRRPQAYEQYF. This chain uses TRBV6-1 with TRBJ2-7; perhaps TRBD1 as D (6 bases). The CDR3 is 19 residues long. Germline lookup yields CDR1 MNHNS and CDR2 SASEGT. Trimming took 2 bases from V and 2 from J, leaving 25 bases between them.

The chain couples TRBV5-1 to TRBJ1-1; 9 nucleotides align to TRBD1. V was pared by 4 bases and J by 11 bases, with 9 bases of the junction left unmatched. This CDR3 region has 13 residues. Germline CDR1 reads SGHRS; CDR2 reads YFSETQ. CDR3 amino acids: CASSMGQGGNAFF. For the CDR3, the DNA is TGCGCCAGCAGCATGGGACAGGGCGGGAATGCTTTCTTT.

This clone came up once. The chain is built from TRBV9 and TRBJ2-1; TRBD2 aligns across 8 bases. CDR3 length equals 15 residues. Per germline, CDR1 SGDLS and CDR2 YYNGEE. The ends lost 0 bases at V and 9 bases at J; junction bases unmatched: 8. The CDR3 is CASSVDLGLGVEQFF. The CDR3 region has the DNA TGTGCCAGCAGCGTAGATTTGGGACTAGGGGTTGAGCAGTTCTTC.

The chain joins TRBV7-2 to TRBJ2-3; 14 bases fit TRBD2. This CDR3 is built from 16 residues. After removal of 6 bases from V and 5 bases from J, the junction contained 7 bases not matched to a gene. In germline, CDR1 is SGHTA, CDR2 FQGNSA. CDR3 in amino acids: CASSMTSGGARDTQYF. The CDR3 DNA is TGTGCCAGCAGTATGACTAGCGGGGGGGCGAGAGATACGCAGTATTTT.

The V gene is TRBV6-5, the J gene TRBJ2-7; 10 nucleotides align to TRBD1. The CDR3 spans 14 residues. The V gene end was trimmed by 6 bases and the J gene end by 5 bases; junction bases not matched to a gene: 7. Looked up from germline, CDR1 is MNHEY and CDR2 is SVGAGI. The CDR3 protein is CASRRQGALNEQYF. Written as DNA, the CDR3 is TGTGCCAGCAGACGACAGGGGGCCCTTAACGAGCAGTACTTC.

CDR3 bases: TGCGCCAGCAGCTCGACAGGGTGGAACTATGGCTACACCTTC. Amino acid sequence: CASSSTGWNYGYTF. The V and J genes are TRBV5-1 and TRBJ1-2; TRBD1 matches 7 bases. The CDR3 extends over 14 amino acids. The germline gives CDR1 SGHRS, CDR2 YFSETQ. J lost 2 bases, V lost 3 bases, and 4 bases had no gene match. The complete variable domain, with remaining parts taken from reference TRBV5-1 and TRBJ1-2, reads KAGVTQTPRYLIKTRGQQVTLSCSPISGHRSVSWYQQTPGQGLQFLFEYFSETQRNKGNFPGRFSGRQFSNSRSEMNVSTLELGDSALYLCASSSTGWNYGYTFGSGTRLTVV.

The rearrangement links TRBV4-1 to TRBJ1-2; no reliable D call. Germline CDR1 reads MGHRA; CDR2 reads YSYEKL. Trimming cost V 2 bases and J 3 bases, with 19 bases left between them. This CDR3 spans 17 amino acids. The DNA of the CDR3 is TGCGCCAGCAGCCAATTGACCCAAGGACGACCATACTATGGCTACACCTTC. Translation: CASSQLTQGRPYYGYTF.

A few counts support this clone. The rearrangement uses TRBV6-5 and TRBJ2-1; 10 positions match TRBD1. The CDR3 spans 14 residues. With 7 bases clipped from V and 3 bases from J, the junction kept 3 bases outside the gene matches. Germline V CDR1 and CDR2: MNHEY, SVGAGI. CDR3 amino acids: CASIGTGVYNEQFF. DNA for the CDR3: TGTGCCAGCATCGGGACAGGGGTCTACAATGAGCAGTTCTTC.

The rearrangement uses TRBV5-1 and TRBJ1-3; the match to TRBD1 covers 7 bases. This CDR3 is 16 amino acids long. V gave up 4 bases and J gave up 0 bases; unmatched junction bases: 7. CDR1 is SGHRS and CDR2 is YFSETQ in the germline V gene. The CDR3 sequence: CASSTRDSYSGNTIYF. The CDR3, as DNA: TGCGCCAGCAGCACCCGGGACAGTTACTCTGGAAACACCATATATTTT. The variable domain in full, completed from reference TRBV5-1 and TRBJ1-3, reads KAGVTQTPRYLIKTRGQQVTLSCSPISGHRSVSWYQQTPGQGLQFLFEYFSETQRNKGNFPGRFSGRQFSNSRSEMNVSTLELGDSALYLCASSTRDSYSGNTIYFGEGSWLTVV.

The V call is TRBV27, the J call TRBJ2-7; 8 bases line up with TRBD2. After removal of 5 bases from V and 0 bases from J, the junction contained 12 bases not matched to a gene. CDR3 length: 17 residues. Germline loops: CDR1 MNHEY, CDR2 SMNVEV (reference sequence). The CDR3 DNA follows: TGTGCCAGCAGTACGCCCCCAGCCCTAGCGGGCTCCTACGAGCAGTACTTC. It encodes CASSTPPALAGSYEQYF.

The chain links TRBV10-3 to TRBJ1-2; D unclear. Germline assignment: CDR1 ENHRY and CDR2 SYGVKD. V was trimmed by 2 bases and J by 2 bases, leaving 18 bases between them. This CDR3 spans 17 amino acids. The CDR3 sequence is CAISESSSLPVNYGYTF. CDR3 DNA: TGTGCCATCAGTGAGAGCTCTTCGTTGCCAGTAAACTATGGCTACACCTTC.

The chain couples TRBV9 to TRBJ2-2; D is ambiguous. The CDR3 spans 14 residues. Trimming took 7 bases from V and 1 from J, leaving 11 bases between them. Germline-derived CDR1 and CDR2 are SGDLS and YYNGEE. Here the CDR3 reads CASSSRGNTGELFF. The CDR3 coding sequence is TGTGCCAGCTCCAGTAGAGGGAACACCGGGGAGCTGTTTTTT.

DNA of the CDR3: TGTGCCAGCAGTACACAGGGCTATAGCAATCAGCCCCAGCATTTT. Its translation is CASSTQGYSNQPQHF. V and J are TRBV6-1 and TRBJ1-5; D is perhaps TRBD1 (6 bases). The CDR3 extends over 15 amino acids. V gave up 5 bases and J gave up 0 bases, with 11 bases separating them. Per the germline V gene, CDR1 is MNHNS and CDR2 is SASEGT.

The chain couples TRBV28 to TRBJ2-7, with D tentatively TRBD1 (5 bases). CDR3 length: 13 amino acids. Trimming cost V 4 bases and J 4 bases, with 11 bases left between them. The germline CDR1 and CDR2 sequences are MDHEN and SYDVKM. This chain's CDR3 is CASSSPQGYEQYF. CDR3 DNA: TGTGCCAGCAGTTCCCCTCAGGGTTACGAGCAGTACTTC.

This clone came up a few times. The rearrangement links TRBV2 to TRBJ2-7, with 15 bases identical to TRBD2. The length of the CDR3 is 15 residues. Trimming removed 1 base from V and 6 bases from J; junction bases left unmatched: 1. Germline V gene lookup returns CDR1 SNHLY and CDR2 FYNNEI. CDR3 amino acids: CASSEEGLAGGEQYF. The CDR3 coding sequence is TGTGCCAGCAGTGAAGAGGGACTAGCGGGAGGCGAGCAGTACTTC.

V is TRBV30 and J is TRBJ2-1; 7 bases map to TRBD1. The CDR3 covers 17 residues. J was trimmed by 4 bases and V by 4 bases; bases with no gene match: 16. Germline lookup yields CDR1 GTSNPN and CDR2 SVGIG (reference sequence). The CDR3 protein is CAWTLPGTVGLYNEQFF. CDR3 nucleotides: TGTGCCTGGACCCTACCCGGGACAGTAGGTTTGTACAATGAGCAGTTCTTC.

The V call is TRBV7-9, the J call TRBJ1-1, with 9 bases fitting TRBD1. Germline lookup yields CDR1 SEHNR and CDR2 FQNEAQ (reference sequence). Unmatched junction bases numbered 9, after V lost 5 bases and J lost 11 bases. The CDR3 loop spans 13 amino acids. The CDR3 DNA is TGTGCCAGCAGCCGAGGGACAGGGATTCTGGCTTTCTTT. Translation gives CASSRGTGILAFF.

The chain links TRBV6-5 to TRBJ1-2; D call uncertain. The V gene lost 9 bases and the J gene lost 3 bases, with 14 bases spanning the gap. The CDR3 length is 13 residues. Germline lookup yields CDR1 MNHEY and CDR2 SVGAGI. CDR3 loop: CASHDPGDYGYTF. The DNA for the CDR3 is TGTGCCAGTCACGACCCCGGGGACTATGGCTACACCTTC.